This T cell receptor beta chain was profiled in a study of regulatory T cells in long-lasting Graves disease. Study-level information: Graves' patients, newly diagnosed, had taken antithyroid drugs under 3 months.

Noted time point: newly diagnosed GD, antithyroid drugs for less than 3 months. Extracted RNA from PBMCs served as the source of the TCR library. Through Arm-PCR of CDR3 regions and iRepertoire HTBI primers, TCR beta libraries were built. MiXCR, run by TCRdb on the multiplex PCR reads, gives a single entry per CDR3 protein. The sample has hundreds of thousands of distinct CDR3 sequences, approximately 13% seen once. V was trimmed by 4 bases and J by 4 bases, leaving 6 bases between them. CDR3 size: 12 residues. CDR1 and CDR2 from the germline V gene are SGHTA and FQGTGA. This same sample was also part of a study on T cells in Graves' hyperthyroidism and ophthalmopathy. From that report: The majority of expanded thyroid clonotypes above 0.001 also appeared in blood. The model's output predicted ophthalmopathy at a median of around 7 months prior to onset.

The V and J genes are TRBV7-3 and TRBJ2-3, with D hard to call. The TCR was taken from a man under 40 with Graves disease. The input for sequencing was peripheral blood mononuclear cells (PBMCs), taken at new diagnosis, from a patient treated with antithyroid drugs. The CDR3 DNA follows: TGTGCCAGCAGCTACGATGCAGATACGCAGTATTTT. This translates into CASSYDADTQYF.